This TCR beta chain derives from a study of blood T cell repertoires in COVID-19. Study in general: The United States, Italy and Spain were the sources of the acute and convalescent COVID-19 samples. From T cells, B-cell-depleted T cells, or PBMCs came the material, which was cDNA or gDNA.

V dropped 4 bases and J dropped 7; count of bases not matched to a gene: 5. The germline V gene encodes CDR1 LGHDT and CDR2 YNNKEL (reference sequence). CDR3 length equals 13 residues. Study processing details: Estimation of nucleated cell counts was performed using reference gene primer amplification. Generated by immunoSEQ multiplex PCR, the TCRdb table keeps only in-frame clones and is missing some. Clone size and the V and J calls come from that table; the DNA yielded D and trimming. The table lists over 100,000 clones, around 81% of them singletons. The sample was peripheral blood. The gene calls are TRBV3-1 (or the pseudogene TRBV3-2) and TRBJ1-1, with TRBD1 matching 8 bases. This receptor was identified in a woman aged 60-70 years with active or convalescent COVID-19. As DNA, the CDR3 is TGTGCCAGCAGCCCACAGGGGGTCGGTGAAGCTTTCTTT. Its protein product is CASSPQGVGEAFF.